The next 10 T cell receptor beta chains were all read from a single sample in a study of Graves' ophthalmopathy and Graves' hyperthyroidism (dated by TCRdb to between 2017 and 2018). The sequencer was an Illumina HiSeq 2000. TCR beta CDR3 regions were amplified from RNA transcripts for repertoire sequencing. The first round of RT-PCR was done with HTBI primers and the Qiagen OneStep RT-PCR kit, and was followed by a second round of multiplex PCR, then size selection and purification. Using fastp trimming at Q25 and MiXCR clonotype assembly, TCRdb reanalyzed the public sequencing data and kept in-frame beta chains. When rows share a CDR3 protein, they turn into one entry using the most common DNA and genes. For this sample the table gives hundreds of thousands of distinct CDR3 sequences, of which around 21% were detected only once. 2.5% to 3.5% of the sample lies in the top ten. Sequenced: peripheral blood. The receptor source for this set is a woman younger than 30 with stable Graves' hyperthyroidism. Donor details come from another sample of the same person, matched by shared clones.

The table lists this clonotype with many counts. V gene TRBV12-3 or TRBV12-4 combines with J gene TRBJ1-5; D remains ambiguous. Trimming left V 2 bases short and J 7 bases short, with 9 bases between. This CDR3 is 13 amino acids long. The CDR3 sequence: CASSLSANQPQHF. The CDR3 coding sequence is TGTGCCAGCAGTTTATCAGCGAACCAGCCCCAGCATTTT.

This clonotype was seen at least ten times. This chain links TRBV27 with TRBJ1-1, with D tentatively TRBD1 (6 bases). Between the trimmed V and J ends, which lost 3 bases and 2 bases, there was a span of 16 bases. Per the germline V gene, CDR1 is MNHEY and CDR2 is SMNVEV (reference sequence). CDR3 length equals 16 residues. The CDR3 loop reads CASSFRRGVGNTEAFF. The CDR3 bases are TGTGCCAGCAGTTTTCGCAGGGGAGTGGGAAACACTGAAGCTTTCTTT.

This clonotype has at least ten counts. The chain uses TRBV28 and TRBJ1-2, with 9 bases matching TRBD1. The ends lost 4 bases at V and 5 bases at J; junction bases unmatched: 5. Germline V gene lookup returns CDR1 MDHEN and CDR2 SYDVKM. There are 14 residues in the CDR3. This CDR3 is CASSSTGTGYGYTF. The CDR3 bases are TGTGCCAGCAGTTCCACCGGGACAGGGTATGGCTACACCTTC.

This clonotype was detected ten times or more. The chain has TRBV29-1 and TRBJ2-5; no clear D. In germline, CDR1 is SQVTM, CDR2 ANQGSEA. This CDR3 comprises 13 residues. Trimming pared 7 bases from V and 1 base from J, leaving 13 bases between. The CDR3 DNA follows: TGCAGCGCCGAGGCGGCAGGCCAAGAGACCCAGTACTTC. Its protein product is CSAEAAGQETQYF.

This clonotype showed up many times. The genes are TRBV11-2 and TRBJ2-7; no clear D gene. Germline values: CDR1 SGHAT, CDR2 FQNNGV. V lost 2 bases and J 5 bases, leaving 10 bases between the germline ends. The CDR3 covers 13 residues. In nucleotides, the CDR3 is TGTGCCAGCAGCTTAAAACCTACGCACGAGCAGTACTTC. Its translation: CASSLKPTHEQYF.

This sequence joins TRBV12-3 or TRBV12-4 and TRBJ2-7; no firm D call. This CDR3 contains 16 residues. Trimming removed 2 bases from V and 0 bases from J, with 14 bases in between. As DNA, the CDR3 is TGTGCCAGCAGTTTAAGCTCCGCAGGAAGCTCCTACGAGCAGTACTTC. Residues: CASSLSSAGSSYEQYF.

The sample holds many counts of this clonotype. This chain links TRBV6-1 with TRBJ2-7, with 7 bases fitting TRBD1. V was clipped by 2 bases and J by 0 bases; unmatched bases: 7. The CDR3 is 16 residues long. The V gene's germline CDR1 is MNHNS and CDR2 SASEGT. CDR3 protein: CASSEFVDRISYEQYF. In DNA form, the CDR3 reads TGTGCCAGCAGTGAATTTGTGGACAGGATCTCCTACGAGCAGTACTTC.

This clonotype was detected ten times or more. V gene TRBV12-3 or TRBV12-4 combines with J gene TRBJ2-7; the match to TRBD2 covers 11 bases. The CDR3 covers 14 residues. Trimming removed 1 base from V and 6 bases from J; junction bases left unmatched: 2. The CDR3 region has the DNA TGTGCCAGCAGTTTAGGCCTAGCGGGAGGCGAGCAGTACTTC. Translated: CASSLGLAGGEQYF.

The sample holds many counts of this clonotype. The chain employs TRBV12-5 and TRBJ1-1; no firm D call. This CDR3 comprises 13 residues. Trimming took off 7 bases at V and 5 bases at J, with 14 bases between the two ends. Germline loops: CDR1 LGHNT, CDR2 FRNRAP. The CDR3 sequence is CASALDETTEAFF. The CDR3 bases are TGTGCTAGTGCCCTTGACGAAACTACTGAAGCTTTCTTT. The complete variable domain, with remaining parts taken from reference TRBV12-5 and TRBJ1-1, reads DARVTQTPRHKVTEMGQEVTMRCQPILGHNTVFWYRQTMMQGLELLAYFRNRAPLDDSGMPKDRFSAEMPDATLATLKIQPSEPRDSAVYFCASALDETTEAFFGQGTRLTVV.

At least ten counts were recorded for this clonotype. The chain carries TRBV6-5 and TRBJ1-2; perhaps TRBD1 as D (5 bases). Trimming took off 2 bases at V and 8 bases at J, with 9 bases between the two ends. From germline, CDR1 is MNHEY and CDR2 SVGAGI. The CDR3 sequence is 12 residues long. The CDR3 bases are TGTGCCAGCAGTTACGGGACGGGGGGCTACACCTTC. It specifies CASSYGTGGYTF.